These 22 T cell receptor beta chains were all obtained from the same sample, sequenced in a study of post-analysis software for immune sequencing data. Study observations and caveats: Five TRBV segments, including TRBV5-6, TRBV5-1 and TRBV20-1, were more frequent in patients than controls.

Included in the TCR beta cDNA libraries were unique molecular identifiers. One entry per CDR3 protein results from TCRdb running MiXCR on the PCR reads. The table lists 180,000 or so distinct CDR3 sequences, 29% of them singletons. Their specific antigens are unknown. Sequencing was performed on blood. These TCRs come from a girl aged 2-17 years with multiple sclerosis.

This clonotype has ten or more counts. The CDR3 sequence: CASSYGDRDHGYTF. CDR3 DNA: TGTGCCAGCAGTTACGGGGACAGGGATCATGGCTACACCTTC. V gene TRBV6-6 combines with J gene TRBJ1-2; TRBD1 agrees at 9 bases. Germline CDR1 MNHNY, CDR2 SVGAGI (reference sequence). CDR3 size: 14 residues. Unmatched junction bases numbered 4, after V lost 2 bases and J lost 6 bases.

The table lists this clonotype with a few counts. V and J are TRBV7-8 and TRBJ2-1; the D gene is possibly TRBD2 (5 bases). Near its end, the DNA agrees better with TRBJ2-7, so the J call may be wrong. The CDR3 covers 15 residues. CDR1 and CDR2 (germline): SGHVS, FQNEAQ. CDR3 sequence (DNA): TGTGCCAGCAGCTTGGGGAGCGCAGCCTACAATGAGCAGTACTTC. It translates to CASSLGSAAYNEQYF.

A few counts support this clonotype. The chain recombines TRBV6-1 with TRBJ2-5; perhaps TRBD2 as D (6 bases). The CDR3 spans 14 residues. Deletions cut 7 bases from V and 2 bases from J, with 14 bases between. Germline CDR1 and CDR2: MNHNS and SASEGT. CDR3 DNA: TGTGCCAGCATGCCACGGGGGACGCAAGAGACCCAGTACTTC. Amino acids: CASMPRGTQETQYF.

This clonotype was observed at least ten times. V and J are TRBV28 and TRBJ2-1, with 10 positions matching TRBD1. V lost 3 bases and J lost 8; bases outside the gene matches: 10. Germline CDR1 and CDR2: MDHEN and SYDVKM. The CDR3 spans 16 residues. The CDR3 sequence is CASSFPGQGRGDEQFF. The DNA of the CDR3 is TGTGCCAGCAGTTTCCCGGGACAGGGGCGAGGGGATGAGCAGTTCTTC.

Concerning this clonotype itself: A much larger clone is a single base away; this may be a read error. The rearrangement links TRBV27 to TRBJ2-7; D is undetermined. There are 18 residues in the CDR3. CDR1 and CDR2 (germline): MNHEY, SMNVEV (reference sequence). The CDR3 DNA reads TGTGCCAGCAGTTTATCGTCTAAGGTGGAGTCGGCCTCCTACGGGCAGTACTTC. Translated: CASSLSSKVESASYGQYF.

About this clonotype: Its ends do not fully match the called genes, so a read error is possible. The chain combines TRBV24-1 with TRBJ2-6; 7 positions agree with TRBD1. The CDR3 totals 17 residues. Germline assignment: CDR1 KGHDR and CDR2 SFDVKD. CDR3 DNA: TGTGCCACCAGTGATTTTGGAGGACAGGCTGGGGCCAACGTCCGGACTTTC. Amino acids: CATSDFGGQAGANVRTF.

With regard to this clonotype: An end of the junction differs from the germline gene, which may be a read error. The chain links TRBV5-1 to TRBJ1-1, with D possibly matching TRBD1 (5 bases). This CDR3 has 14 residues. Germline CDR1 is SGHRS and CDR2 is YFSETQ. The CDR3 loop reads CANSLFRENTEAFF. CDR3 DNA sequence: TGCGCCAACAGCTTGTTCAGGGAAAACACTGAAGCTTTCTTT.

This clonotype has a handful of counts. V and J are TRBV27 and TRBJ1-5; tentative D call: TRBD1 (5 bases). The CDR3 has 16 amino acids. V was shortened by 6 bases and J by 6 bases, with 21 bases between the two germline ends. CDR1 and CDR2 from the germline V gene are MNHEY and SMNVEV (reference sequence). In nucleotides, the CDR3 is TGTGCCAGCAGCCCGCAGGGTGATGTCGGGCCTCAGCCCCAGCATTTT. Its protein product is CASSPQGDVGPQPQHF.

The rearrangement joins TRBV14 to TRBJ1-4; 10 nucleotides line up with TRBD1. This CDR3 spans 14 amino acids. The germline CDR1 and CDR2 sequences are SGHDN and FVKESK. The V gene end was trimmed by 5 bases and the J gene end by 11 bases; junction bases not matched to a gene: 8. The CDR3 sequence is CASSDRTGGRKLFF. CDR3 coding DNA: TGTGCCAGCAGCGACCGGACAGGGGGTAGGAAACTGTTTTTT.

Concerning this clonotype: One base away lies a much larger clone, so this may be a sequencing read error. This chain's CDR3 is CASSVSGSTYEQYF. The CDR3 bases are TGTGCCAGCAGTGTTAGCGGGAGTACCTACGAGCAGTACTTC. This chain connects TRBV12-3 or TRBV12-4 to TRBJ2-7; 9 bases align to TRBD2. The junction had 4 bases not matched to a gene; V was cut back by 5 bases and J by 2 bases. The CDR3 has 14 residues.

The table lists this clonotype with a few counts. This chain uses TRBV7-9 with TRBJ1-5; 7 bases fit TRBD1. Trimming took 4 bases from V and 4 from J; bases not matched to a gene: 7. Germline V CDR1 and CDR2: SEHNR, FQNEAQ (reference sequence). The CDR3 is 15 amino acids. The CDR3 sequence is CASSYSGGGNQPQHF. Written as DNA, the CDR3 is TGTGCCAGCAGCTACTCAGGGGGTGGTAATCAGCCCCAGCATTTT.

The V and J genes are TRBV20-1 and TRBJ2-2; tentatively, D is TRBD2 (6 bases). The V gene's germline CDR1 is DFQATT and CDR2 SNEGSKA (reference sequence). The CDR3 has 13 residues. V lost 6 bases and J lost 7, with 15 bases in between. CDR3 residues: CSAAGRVVGELFF. The CDR3 nucleotides read TGCAGTGCCGCGGGACGGGTTGTCGGGGAGCTGTTTTTT.

The chain joins TRBV28 to TRBJ1-5, with 7 positions matching TRBD1. Germline-derived CDR1 and CDR2 are MDHEN and SYDVKM. The CDR3 extends over 15 amino acids. With 8 bases clipped from V and 3 bases from J, the junction kept 10 bases outside the gene matches. The CDR3 sequence is CASGQGQPLNQPQHF. The CDR3 DNA sequence: TGTGCCAGCGGCCAGGGACAGCCCCTCAATCAGCCCCAGCATTTT. Based on the CDR3 plus reference TRBV28 and TRBJ1-5, the full variable domain is DVKVTQSSRYLVKRTGEKVFLECVQDMDHENMFWYRQDPGLGLRLIYFSYDVKMKEKGDIPEGYSVSREKKERFSLILESASTNQTSMYLCASGQGQPLNQPQHFGDGTRLSIL.

V and J are TRBV5-1 and TRBJ1-6; D uncertain. This CDR3 is built from 12 residues. Germline assignment: CDR1 SGHRS and CDR2 YFSETQ. Trimming removed 4 bases at V and 13 bases at J, with 12 bases between. The CDR3 nucleotides are TGCGCCAGCAGCCGATTTGAGGGTCCCCTCCACTTT. It codes for CASSRFEGPLHF.

This clonotype occurred once. This CDR3 fails to terminate in the conserved phenylalanine or tryptophan, so it likely reflects a read error. This CDR3 is CASSIGQKNEKLFL. The CDR3 DNA reads as TGTGCCAGCAGTATCGGACAGAAAAATGAAAAACTGTTTTTG. The chain is built from TRBV12-3 or TRBV12-4 and TRBJ1-4; D might be TRBD1 (6 bases). CDR3 length equals 14 residues. Deletions cut 5 bases from V and 5 bases from J, with 12 bases between.

The genes are TRBV7-6 and TRBJ2-1; 7 positions match TRBD2. This CDR3 contains 16 residues. With V trimmed by 3 bases and J by 2 bases, 7 bases remained unmatched. Germline-derived CDR1 and CDR2 are SGHVS and FNYEAQ. The CDR3 protein is CASSFISGDTYNEQFF. CDR3 bases: TGTGCCAGCAGCTTTATCAGCGGGGATACCTACAATGAGCAGTTCTTC.

This clonotype was counted at least ten times. The chain combines TRBV7-7 with TRBJ2-5; no clear D gene. The germline V and J ends were trimmed by 4 bases and 5 bases, with 14 bases remaining between them. The CDR3 contains 14 residues. Germline V CDR1 and CDR2: SSHAT, FNYEAQ (reference sequence). The CDR3 sequence: CASSSPDLRETQYF. CDR3 sequence (DNA): TGTGCCAGCAGCTCCCCGGACCTGAGGGAGACCCAGTACTTC. Filled out from reference TRBV7-7 and TRBJ2-5, the complete variable domain reads GAGVSQSPRYKVTKRGQDVTLRCDPISSHATLYWYQQALGQGPEFLTYFNYEAQPDKSGLPSDRFSAERPEGSISTLTIQRTEQRDSAMYRCASSSPDLRETQYFGPGTRLLVL.

This clonotype was recorded a few times. The chain has TRBV5-1 and TRBJ2-3; 8 bases align to TRBD1. The CDR3 loop spans 15 amino acids. V trimming: 2 bases; J trimming: 4 bases; junction bases outside the gene matches: 6. Germline CDR1 SGHRS, CDR2 YFSETQ. The CDR3 protein is CASSFRTGYPDTQYF. CDR3 nucleotide sequence: TGCGCCAGCAGCTTCCGGACAGGGTACCCAGATACGCAGTATTTT. Looking up the rest from reference TRBV5-1 and TRBJ2-3 gives the full variable domain: KAGVTQTPRYLIKTRGQQVTLSCSPISGHRSVSWYQQTPGQGLQFLFEYFSETQRNKGNFPGRFSGRQFSNSRSEMNVSTLELGDSALYLCASSFRTGYPDTQYFGPGTRLTVL.

This clonotype was detected ten times or more. The chain uses TRBV7-2 and TRBJ2-7, with TRBD1 identical over 7 bases. J lost 0 bases, V lost 5 bases, and 7 bases had no gene match. Looked up from germline, CDR1 is SGHTA and CDR2 is FQGNSA. The CDR3 covers 15 residues. In nucleotides, the CDR3 is TGTGCCAGCAGCAGAGAACAGGGGTTCTCCTACGAGCAGTACTTC. The encoded protein is CASSREQGFSYEQYF.

This chain uses TRBV20-1 with TRBJ1-5, with 8 bases identical to TRBD1. This CDR3 has 17 amino acids. Trimming cost V 2 bases and J 6 bases; bases outside gene matches: 15. Germline V gene lookup returns CDR1 DFQATT and CDR2 SNEGSKA (reference sequence). CDR3 nucleotides: TGCAGTGCTAGAACCCCTTGGGGGGCAGGGGGCGGTCAGCCCCAGCATTTT. This encodes CSARTPWGAGGGQPQHF.

The chain recombines TRBV1 with TRBJ2-3; the table's D call, TRBD2, was not checked against the DNA. TRBV1 is a pseudogene segment. This CDR3 region has 16 residues. The CDR3 region has the DNA TGCACCAGCAGCCACGGGAGGAGGGGAAGGGCAGATACGCAGTATTTT. Its translation is CTSSHGRRGRADTQYF.

This clonotype has ten or more counts. The chain employs TRBV15 and TRBJ2-3; D gene uncertain. Per germline, CDR1 LNHNV and CDR2 YYDKDF (reference sequence). The CDR3 is made up of 13 amino acids. The ends were cut back, 8 bases at V and 5 bases at J, with 14 bases in the middle. DNA for the CDR3: TGTGCCACCGCCCTCCGCCGTGAAGATACGCAGTATTTT. Translating it yields CATALRREDTQYF.